Presented here are 27 T cell receptor beta chains from one specimen sequenced in a study of cytomegalovirus exposure and HLA in healthy donors. The study ran its PCR with 60 Vbeta and 13 Jbeta primers. Produced via immunoSEQ multiplex PCR; TCRdb's table is partial and in-frame only. The sample yields more than 100,000 clones, of which the top ten take up around 3.6%. Sequencing used PBMCs. These receptors were collected from a man younger than 35 in good health and CMV-seronegative.

The chain combines TRBV23-1 with TRBJ2-7; TRBD1 agrees at 7 bases. TRBV23-1 is treated as an ORF (open reading frame) with a function not yet certain. The CDR3 sequence is 14 residues long. Trimming removed 4 bases from V and 5 bases from J; junction bases left unmatched: 8. The CDR3 nucleotides read TGCGCCAGCAGTCGCCACAGGGGCTTGAACGAGCAGTACTTC. As protein: CASSRHRGLNEQYF.

V usage is TRBV7-2 and J usage is TRBJ2-5, with D perhaps matching TRBD1 (5 bases). The CDR3 runs 13 residues. V shed 3 bases and J shed 5 bases, with 10 bases lying between them. Germline V gives CDR1 SGHTA, CDR2 FQGNSA. In nucleotides, the CDR3 is TGTGCCAGCAGCTTTCCAGGGTGGGAGACCCAGTACTTC. This sequence encodes CASSFPGWETQYF.

This sequence joins TRBV6-1 and TRBJ2-7, with D possibly matching TRBD2 (6 bases). CDR1 and CDR2 (germline): MNHNS, SASEGT. This CDR3 spans 14 amino acids. Between the trimmed V and J ends, which lost 7 bases and 1 base, there was a span of 14 bases. CDR3 sequence (DNA): TGTGCCAGCAAGGACGGGAGCGCTTCCTACGAGCAGTACTTC. Translating it yields CASKDGSASYEQYF.

The chain couples TRBV30 to TRBJ1-2; 9 bases align to TRBD1. Germline V CDR1 and CDR2: GTSNPN, SVGIG (reference sequence). V lost 2 bases and J lost 5; bases outside the gene matches: 9. This CDR3 has 15 residues. For the CDR3, the DNA is TGTGCCTGGAGTATGACAGGGGGACTGCTGTATGGCTACACCTTC. It translates to CAWSMTGGLLYGYTF. Based on the CDR3 plus reference TRBV30 and TRBJ1-2, the full variable domain is SQTIHQWPATLVQPVGSPLSLECTVEGTSNPNLYWYRQAAGRGLQLLFYSVGIGQISSEVPQNLSASRPQDRQFILSSKKLLLSDSGFYLCAWSMTGGLLYGYTFGSGTRLTVV.

The chain employs TRBV28 and TRBJ1-1, with TRBD1 as a possible D gene (6 bases). V lost 6 bases and J 4 bases, leaving 15 bases between the germline ends. The germline V gene has CDR1 MDHEN and CDR2 SYDVKM. This CDR3 has 14 amino acids. CDR3 protein: CASSRNRVSTEAFF. The CDR3 DNA reads as TGTGCCAGCAGCCGAAACAGGGTTAGCACTGAAGCTTTCTTT.

The chain combines TRBV10-1 with TRBJ2-7; TRBD2 matches 9 bases. Germline V CDR1 and CDR2: WNHNN, SYGVQD (reference sequence). This CDR3 comprises 14 residues. Trimming cost V 3 bases and J 2 bases; bases outside gene matches: 2. CDR3 coding DNA: TGCGCCAGCAGTGAATCTAGCGGGGCCTACGAGCAGTACTTC. This codes for CASSESSGAYEQYF.

This CDR3 reads CASSYSTSGRGEQYF. CDR3 sequence (DNA): TGTGCCAGCAGTTACTCGACTAGCGGTCGGGGCGAGCAGTACTTC. V is TRBV6-6 and J is TRBJ2-7, with 9 bases matching TRBD2. With V trimmed by 0 bases and J by 6 bases, 6 bases remained unmatched. Per the germline V gene, CDR1 is MNHNY and CDR2 is SVGAGI (reference sequence). The CDR3 contains 15 residues.

The genes are TRBV30 and TRBJ1-6, with TRBD1 matching over 11 bases. Looked up from germline, CDR1 is GTSNPN and CDR2 is SVGIG (reference sequence). The CDR3 has 14 residues. The V segment lost 3 bases and the J segment 9 bases; nucleotides outside the gene matches: 4. CDR3 amino acids: CAWREGQGGSPLHF. CDR3 bases: TGTGCCTGGAGAGAGGGACAGGGGGGTTCACCCCTCCACTTT.

The rearrangement uses TRBV5-1 and TRBJ2-5, with 7 bases that match TRBD1. CDR3 size: 15 residues. Trimming at V came to 2 bases and at J to 4 bases, leaving 8 bases not matched to a gene. The germline V gene has CDR1 SGHRS and CDR2 YFSETQ. CDR3 coding DNA: TGCGCCAGCAGCTTAGTTGTAGGGGGCCGAGAGACCCAGTACTTC. Protein: CASSLVVGGRETQYF.

The CDR3 DNA follows: TGTGCCATCCACCGGGACAGGGAAGTGAGTACTGAAGCTTTCTTT. Protein: CAIHRDREVSTEAFF. The chain employs TRBV6-6 and TRBJ1-1; 9 positions match TRBD1. The CDR3 length is 15 residues. V lost 10 bases, J lost 5 bases, and 14 bases stayed unmatched. The germline V gene encodes CDR1 MNHNY and CDR2 SVGAGI (reference sequence).

The V and J genes are TRBV9 and TRBJ1-3; D ambiguous. Per the germline V gene, CDR1 is SGDLS and CDR2 is YYNGEE. The V end was cut by 2 bases, the J end by 0 bases, with 9 bases between. The CDR3 is 15 amino acids. The CDR3 sequence is CASSVGSLSGNTIYF. DNA for the CDR3: TGTGCCAGCAGCGTGGGCAGTCTCTCTGGAAACACCATATATTTT.

Of note for this clone: This same CDR3 is encoded by further DNA sequences in the sample. V usage is TRBV10-3 and J usage is TRBJ1-5; unclear D gene. Germline V gene data show CDR1 as ENHRY and CDR2 as SYGVKD. Between the trimmed V and J ends, which lost 2 bases and 0 bases, there was a span of 8 bases. The CDR3 spans 15 residues. The CDR3 reads CAISEGRNSNQPQHF. For the CDR3, the DNA is TGTGCCATCAGTGAGGGCAGAAATAGCAATCAGCCCCAGCATTTT.

The gene calls are TRBV2 and TRBJ1-1, with a weak D call TRBD1 (6 bases). There are 13 residues in the CDR3. Germline lookup yields CDR1 SNHLY and CDR2 FYNNEI. The ends were cut back, 6 bases at V and 3 bases at J, with 11 bases in the middle. The CDR3 loop is CASRQGPDTEAFF. As DNA, the CDR3 is TGTGCCAGCAGGCAGGGGCCCGACACTGAAGCTTTCTTT.

The V gene is TRBV10-3, the J gene TRBJ1-1; 7 bases agree with TRBD1. CDR1 is ENHRY, CDR2 SYGVKD, per germline. The CDR3 has 15 amino acids. V was clipped by 6 bases and J by 1 base; unmatched bases: 8. The DNA for the CDR3 is TGTGCCATCAGGACTAAGGGACAGCAGAACACTGAAGCTTTCTTT. This encodes CAIRTKGQQNTEAFF.

CDR3 sequence (DNA): TGTGCCAGCATATCAGGACAGCCCACAGATACGCAGTATTTT. It is translated as CASISGQPTDTQYF. The V call is TRBV6-1, the J call TRBJ2-3; maybe TRBD1 (6 bases). V gave up 7 bases and J gave up 2 bases, with 13 bases separating them. There are 14 residues in the CDR3. CDR1 MNHNS and CDR2 SASEGT come from the germline V gene.

The rearrangement uses TRBV9 and TRBJ1-5; 7 bases agree with TRBD1. The V segment lost 5 bases and the J segment 3 bases; nucleotides outside the gene matches: 8. Per germline, CDR1 SGDLS and CDR2 YYNGEE. This CDR3 is 15 amino acids long. The CDR3 DNA reads as TGTGCCAGCAGTGACAGTGACAGGGCCAATCAGCCCCAGCATTTT. As protein: CASSDSDRANQPQHF.

J is TRBJ1-2 and V is TRBV19, with 11 bases fitting TRBD1. The germline V gene encodes CDR1 LNHDA and CDR2 SQIVND (reference sequence). This CDR3 comprises 13 residues. The V segment lost 10 bases and the J segment 6 bases; nucleotides outside the gene matches: 7. The CDR3 nucleotides are TGTGCCACCCGGACAGGGGGCATGAATGGCTACACCTTC. Translated, it gives CATRTGGMNGYTF.

This sequence joins TRBV5-6 and TRBJ2-7; 11 positions agree with TRBD1. Germline CDR1 and CDR2: SGHDT and YYEEEE. The CDR3 has 16 amino acids. V lost 2 bases and J lost 12; bases outside the gene matches: 16. CDR3 DNA: TGTGCCAGCAGCTTTAATCCCCTCGGGACAGGGGGGGGTCGGTACTTC. This encodes CASSFNPLGTGGGRYF.

The chain joins TRBV19 to TRBJ1-1; 8 bases line up with TRBD1. CDR3 length: 15 residues. V trimming: 4 bases; J trimming: 0 bases; junction bases outside the gene matches: 4. Germline CDR1 is LNHDA and CDR2 is SQIVND (reference sequence). The CDR3 loop is CASSNSGGVNTEAFF. The CDR3 DNA reads as TGTGCCAGTAGTAATTCAGGGGGCGTGAACACTGAAGCTTTCTTT.

The chain uses TRBV7-6 and TRBJ2-3; D is unclear. The germline V gene has CDR1 SGHVS and CDR2 FNYEAQ. V lost 2 bases and J 0 bases, leaving 9 bases between the germline ends. There are 15 residues in the CDR3. The CDR3: CASSLSTYSTDTQYF. The CDR3, as DNA: TGTGCCAGCAGCTTAAGCACTTACAGCACAGATACGCAGTATTTT.

The chain carries TRBV4-2 and TRBJ2-2, with TRBD1 matching 8 bases. Trimming at V came to 2 bases and at J to 3 bases, leaving 5 bases not matched to a gene. The germline V gene has CDR1 LGHNA and CDR2 YNFKEQ. The CDR3 runs 16 residues. The CDR3 here is CASSQPGGADTGELFF. For the CDR3, the DNA is TGTGCCAGCAGCCAACCAGGGGGCGCGGACACCGGGGAGCTGTTTTTT.

This chain uses TRBV7-8 with TRBJ2-7; TRBD1 matches at 8 bases. This CDR3 spans 17 amino acids. Germline V CDR1 and CDR2: SGHVS, FQNEAQ. J was trimmed by 6 bases and V by 4 bases; bases with no gene match: 17. DNA of the CDR3: TGTGCCAGCAGCTCACCGACAGGGGTGAGGAGATCGGGCGAGCAGTACTTC. Residues: CASSSPTGVRRSGEQYF.

The gene calls are TRBV19 and TRBJ1-1; D unclear. In germline, CDR1 is LNHDA, CDR2 SQIVND (reference sequence). The V and J ends lost 0 bases and 0 bases respectively, with 8 bases between them. This CDR3 has 15 amino acids. The CDR3 is CASSIEEGLNTEAFF. CDR3 nucleotide sequence: TGTGCCAGTAGTATAGAGGAGGGCTTGAACACTGAAGCTTTCTTT.

The chain employs TRBV7-2 and TRBJ1-5; no reliable D call. Germline lookup yields CDR1 SGHTA and CDR2 FQGNSA. Between the trimmed V and J ends, which lost 4 bases and 7 bases, there was a span of 11 bases. The CDR3 covers 13 residues. Here the CDR3 reads CASSSQVSQPQHF. The CDR3 coding sequence is TGTGCCAGCAGCTCTCAAGTAAGCCAGCCCCAGCATTTT.

The V and J genes are TRBV28 and TRBJ2-3; maybe TRBD1 (5 bases). Germline assignment: CDR1 MDHEN and CDR2 SYDVKM. Deletions cut 5 bases from V and 2 bases from J, with 11 bases between. The CDR3 extends over 14 amino acids. CDR3: CASSPGIFTDTQYF. The CDR3 DNA reads TGTGCCAGCAGTCCAGGGATATTCACAGATACGCAGTATTTT.

The V gene is TRBV9, the J gene TRBJ2-1, with D tentatively TRBD2 (7 bases). Germline CDR1 SGDLS, CDR2 YYNGEE. The ends were cut back, 0 bases at V and 7 bases at J, with 17 bases in the middle. The CDR3 spans 16 residues. CDR3 DNA sequence: TGTGCCAGCAGCGTAGAAGGGGGGGGAGCGAGTAATGAGCAGTTCTTC. Translating it yields CASSVEGGGASNEQFF.

The V gene is TRBV11-1, the J gene TRBJ2-2; D perhaps matches TRBD2 (6 bases). This CDR3 is built from 16 residues. The V end lost 1 base, the J end lost 2 bases, and 11 bases lay between the germline ends. Germline V CDR1 and CDR2: SGHAT, FQDESV (reference sequence). CDR3 sequence (DNA): TGTGCCAGCAGCTTAGGGGCGGGACCCAACACCGGGGAGCTGTTTTTT. It specifies CASSLGAGPNTGELFF. The variable domain in full, with the rest retrieved from reference TRBV11-1 and TRBJ2-2, is EAEVAQSPRYKITEKSQAVAFWCDPISGHATLYWYRQILGQGPELLVQFQDESVVDDSQLPKDRFSAERLKGVDSTLKIQPAELGDSAMYLCASSLGAGPNTGELFFGEGSRLTVL.